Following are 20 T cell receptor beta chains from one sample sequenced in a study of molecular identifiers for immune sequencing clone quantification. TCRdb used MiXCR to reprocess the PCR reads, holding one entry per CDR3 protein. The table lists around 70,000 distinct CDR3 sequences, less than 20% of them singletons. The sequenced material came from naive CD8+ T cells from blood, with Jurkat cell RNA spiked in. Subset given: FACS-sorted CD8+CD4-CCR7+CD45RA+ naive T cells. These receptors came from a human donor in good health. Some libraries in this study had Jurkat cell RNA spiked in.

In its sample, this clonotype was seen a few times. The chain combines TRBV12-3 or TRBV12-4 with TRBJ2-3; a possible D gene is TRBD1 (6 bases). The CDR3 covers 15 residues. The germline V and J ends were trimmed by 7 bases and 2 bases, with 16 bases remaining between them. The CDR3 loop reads CASTFDRPTTDTQYF. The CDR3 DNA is TGTGCCAGCACCTTCGACAGGCCTACCACAGATACGCAGTATTTT.

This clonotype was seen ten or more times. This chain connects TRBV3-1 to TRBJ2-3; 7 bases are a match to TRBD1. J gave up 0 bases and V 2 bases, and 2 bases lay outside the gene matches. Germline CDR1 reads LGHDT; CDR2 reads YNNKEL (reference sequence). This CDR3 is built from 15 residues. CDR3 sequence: CASSQRGQSTDTQYF. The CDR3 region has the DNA TGTGCCAGCAGCCAAAGGGGACAGAGCACAGATACGCAGTATTTT.

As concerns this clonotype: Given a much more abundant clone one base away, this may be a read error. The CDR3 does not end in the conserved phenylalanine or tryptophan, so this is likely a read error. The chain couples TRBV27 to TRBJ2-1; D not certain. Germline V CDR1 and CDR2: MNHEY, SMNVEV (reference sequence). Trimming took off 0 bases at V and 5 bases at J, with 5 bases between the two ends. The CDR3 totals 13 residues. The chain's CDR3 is CASSLSAHNEQFL. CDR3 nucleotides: TGTGCCAGCAGTTTATCGGCCCACAATGAGCAGTTCCTC.

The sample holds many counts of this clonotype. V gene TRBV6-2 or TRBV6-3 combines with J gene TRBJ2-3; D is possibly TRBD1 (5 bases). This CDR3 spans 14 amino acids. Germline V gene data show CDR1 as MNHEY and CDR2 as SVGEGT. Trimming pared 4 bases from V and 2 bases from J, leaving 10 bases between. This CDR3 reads CASSWGPNTDTQYF. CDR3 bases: TGTGCCAGCAGTTGGGGCCCGAACACAGATACGCAGTATTTT.

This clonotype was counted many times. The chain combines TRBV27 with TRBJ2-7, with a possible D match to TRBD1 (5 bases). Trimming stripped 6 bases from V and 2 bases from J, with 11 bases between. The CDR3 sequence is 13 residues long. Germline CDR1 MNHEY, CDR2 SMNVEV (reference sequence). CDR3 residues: CASRKQTAYEQYF. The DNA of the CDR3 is TGTGCCAGCAGAAAGCAGACAGCCTACGAGCAGTACTTC.

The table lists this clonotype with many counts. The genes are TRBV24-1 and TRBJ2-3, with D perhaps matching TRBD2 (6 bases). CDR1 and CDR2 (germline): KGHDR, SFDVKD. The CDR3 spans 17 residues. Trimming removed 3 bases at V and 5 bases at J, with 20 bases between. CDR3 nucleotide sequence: TGTGCCACCAGTGATACTGGGACTTCTGCTTCCGGAGATACGCAGTATTTT. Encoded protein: CATSDTGTSASGDTQYF.

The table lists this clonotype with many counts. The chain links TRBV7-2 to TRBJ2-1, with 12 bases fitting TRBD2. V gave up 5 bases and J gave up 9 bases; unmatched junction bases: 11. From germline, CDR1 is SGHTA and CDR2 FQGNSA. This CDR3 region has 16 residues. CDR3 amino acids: CASSDPTSGSEFEQFF. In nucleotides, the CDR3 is TGTGCCAGCAGCGACCCGACTAGCGGGAGTGAGTTTGAGCAGTTCTTC.

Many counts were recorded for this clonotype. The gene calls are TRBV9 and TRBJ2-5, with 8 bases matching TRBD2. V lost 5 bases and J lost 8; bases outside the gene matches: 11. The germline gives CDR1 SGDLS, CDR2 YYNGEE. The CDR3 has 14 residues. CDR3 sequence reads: CASSESGGAGTQYF. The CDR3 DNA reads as TGTGCCAGCAGTGAGTCGGGGGGGGCTGGCACCCAGTACTTC.

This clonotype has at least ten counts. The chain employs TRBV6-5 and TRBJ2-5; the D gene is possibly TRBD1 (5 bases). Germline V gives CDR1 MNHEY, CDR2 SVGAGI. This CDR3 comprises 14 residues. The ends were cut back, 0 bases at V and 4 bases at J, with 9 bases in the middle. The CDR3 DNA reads TGTGCCAGCAGTTACTCGGGGCAAGGAGAGACCCAGTACTTC. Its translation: CASSYSGQGETQYF.

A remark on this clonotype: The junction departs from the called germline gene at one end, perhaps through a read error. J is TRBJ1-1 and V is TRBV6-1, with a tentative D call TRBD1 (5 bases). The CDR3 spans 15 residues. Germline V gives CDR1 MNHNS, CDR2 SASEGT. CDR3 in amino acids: CASSEARDGNTDAFF. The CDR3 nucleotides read TGTGCCAGCAGTGAAGCCCGGGACGGTAACACTGATGCTTTCTTT.

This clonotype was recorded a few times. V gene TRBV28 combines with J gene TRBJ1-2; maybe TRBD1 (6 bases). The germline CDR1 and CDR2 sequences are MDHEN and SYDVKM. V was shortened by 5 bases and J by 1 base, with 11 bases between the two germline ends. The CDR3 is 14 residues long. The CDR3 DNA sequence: TGTGCCAGCAGTCCCCCAGGGGTTAACTATGGCTACACCTTC. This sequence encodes CASSPPGVNYGYTF.

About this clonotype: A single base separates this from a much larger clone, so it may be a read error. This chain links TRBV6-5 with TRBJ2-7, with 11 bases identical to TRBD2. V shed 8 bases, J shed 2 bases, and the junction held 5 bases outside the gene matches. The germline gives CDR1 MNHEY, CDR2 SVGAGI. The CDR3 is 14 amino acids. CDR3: CASGGLAETYEQYF. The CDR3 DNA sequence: TGTGCCAGCGGGGGACTAGCGGAAACCTACGAGCAGTACTTC.

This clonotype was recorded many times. The CDR3 nucleotides are TGTGCCAGCACCCCAGGGGGCGAGGACTATGGCTACACCTTC. Translation: CASTPGGEDYGYTF. The rearrangement links TRBV6-5 to TRBJ1-2; the match to TRBD1 covers 8 bases. Germline-derived CDR1 and CDR2 are MNHEY and SVGAGI. V lost 7 bases and J lost 3; bases outside the gene matches: 7. The CDR3 extends over 14 amino acids.

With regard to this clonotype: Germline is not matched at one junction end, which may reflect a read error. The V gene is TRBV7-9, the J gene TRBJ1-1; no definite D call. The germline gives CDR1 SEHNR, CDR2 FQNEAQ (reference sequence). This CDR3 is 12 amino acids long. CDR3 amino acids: CASNSENTKAFF. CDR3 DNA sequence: TGTGCCAGCAACTCAGAAAACACTAAAGCTTTCTTT.

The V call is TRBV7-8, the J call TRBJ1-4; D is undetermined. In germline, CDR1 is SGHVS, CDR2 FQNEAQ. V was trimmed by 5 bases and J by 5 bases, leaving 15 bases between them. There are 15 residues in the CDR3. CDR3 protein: CASSLGPRENEKLFF. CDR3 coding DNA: TGTGCCAGCAGCCTCGGACCGCGGGAGAATGAAAAACTGTTTTTT. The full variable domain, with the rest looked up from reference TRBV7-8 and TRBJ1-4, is GAGVSQSPRYKVAKRGQDVALRCDPISGHVSLFWYQQALGQGPEFLTYFQNEAQLDKSGLPSDRFFAERPEGSVSTLKIQRTQQEDSAVYLCASSLGPRENEKLFFGSGTQLSVL.

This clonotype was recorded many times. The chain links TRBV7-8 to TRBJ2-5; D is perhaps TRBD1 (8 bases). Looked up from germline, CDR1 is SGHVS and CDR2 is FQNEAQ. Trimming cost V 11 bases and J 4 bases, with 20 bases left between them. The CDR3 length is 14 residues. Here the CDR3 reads CAQGASREGETQYF. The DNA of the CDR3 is TGTGCCCAGGGGGCCTCCAGGGAGGGAGAGACCCAGTACTTC.

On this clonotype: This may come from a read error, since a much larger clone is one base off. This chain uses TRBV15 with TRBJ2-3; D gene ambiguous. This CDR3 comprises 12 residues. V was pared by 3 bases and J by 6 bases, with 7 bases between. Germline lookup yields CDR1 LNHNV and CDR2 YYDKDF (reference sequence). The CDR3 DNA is TGTGCCACCAGCAGTGGCTGGGATACGCAGTATTTT. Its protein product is CATSSGWDTQYF.

CDR3 protein: CASSIYSGELFF. CDR3 in DNA: TGTGCCAGTAGTATTTACTCCGGGGAGCTGTTTTTT. The genes are TRBV19 and TRBJ2-2; D gene uncertain. The CDR3 sequence is 12 residues long. In germline, CDR1 is LNHDA, CDR2 SQIVND (reference sequence). V shed 3 bases and J shed 6 bases, with 5 bases lying between them.

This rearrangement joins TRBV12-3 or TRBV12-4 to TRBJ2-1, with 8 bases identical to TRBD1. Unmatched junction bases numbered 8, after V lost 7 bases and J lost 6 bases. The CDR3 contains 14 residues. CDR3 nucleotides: TGTGCCAGCAACCGGGACAGGTTTATCAATGAGCAGTTCTTC. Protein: CASNRDRFINEQFF.

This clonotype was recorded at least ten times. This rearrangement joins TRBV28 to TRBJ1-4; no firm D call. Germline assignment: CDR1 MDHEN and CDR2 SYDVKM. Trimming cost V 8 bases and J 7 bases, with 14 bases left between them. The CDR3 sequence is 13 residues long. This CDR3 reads CASFPRMGEKLFF. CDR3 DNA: TGTGCCAGCTTCCCACGGATGGGTGAAAAACTGTTTTTT.